The 16 T cell receptor beta chains given below trace back to one sample, sequenced in a study of blood T cell repertoires in COVID-19. Data came from immunoSEQ multiplex PCR; TCRdb stores just in-frame clones and leaves some out. The sample holds approximately 200,000 clones, roughly four fifths seen once. The specimen was PBMCs or T cells enriched from blood (not recorded which). These receptor sequences come from a man aged 40-49 years who had recovered from COVID-19.

V and J are TRBV7-9 and TRBJ1-2; 8 bases match TRBD1. Germline V CDR1 and CDR2: SEHNR, FQNEAQ (reference sequence). V shed 5 bases, J shed 9 bases, and the junction held 5 bases outside the gene matches. The CDR3 has 12 residues. This CDR3 reads CASSVDRGRYTF. As DNA, the CDR3 is TGTGCCAGCAGCGTAGACAGGGGTCGCTACACCTTC.

The chain links TRBV7-9 to TRBJ1-4; no firm D call. The CDR3 contains 14 residues. CDR1 SEHNR and CDR2 FQNEAQ come from the germline V gene (reference sequence). Trimming pared 5 bases from V and 5 bases from J, leaving 12 bases between. The CDR3 bases are TGTGCCAGCAGCCCGAGTCTCCAAAATGAAAAACTGTTTTTT. It yields the protein CASSPSLQNEKLFF.

Comments on this clone: One end of the junction varies from germline; a read error may be responsible. The rearrangement uses TRBV7-7 and TRBJ2-1; a possible D gene is TRBD2 (5 bases). The CDR3 is 20 residues long. The germline V gene has CDR1 SSHAT and CDR2 FNYEAQ (reference sequence). CDR3 sequence reads: CASSPSPGSAPLSSYNEQFF. In DNA form, the CDR3 reads TGTGCTAGCAGTCCTAGCCCCGGGTCCGCCCCTTTGAGCTCCTACAATGAGCAGTTCTTC.

V usage is TRBV19 and J usage is TRBJ1-2; 8 nucleotides agree with TRBD1. The CDR3 length is 16 residues. Germline loops: CDR1 LNHDA, CDR2 SQIVND (reference sequence). V lost 3 bases to trimming and J lost 4 bases; unmatched junction nucleotides: 10. The CDR3 region is CASSISGTGSAYGYTF. CDR3 DNA sequence: TGTGCCAGTAGTATCTCCGGGACAGGCTCCGCCTATGGCTACACCTTC.

This chain joins TRBV5-5 and TRBJ2-7; 7 nucleotides line up with TRBD1. Germline assignment: CDR1 SGHKS and CDR2 YYEKEE (reference sequence). The V gene end was trimmed by 6 bases and the J gene end by 5 bases; junction bases not matched to a gene: 20. This CDR3 is 17 amino acids long. The CDR3 coding sequence is TGTGCCAGCAAATCGACAGGGTTGGGGCTTTTACTTAACGAGCAGTACGTC. Protein: CASKSTGLGLLLNEQYV.

The chain is built from TRBV7-9 and TRBJ2-3, with TRBD1 matching 8 bases. Germline V gene data show CDR1 as SEHNR and CDR2 as FQNEAQ (reference sequence). The CDR3 is made up of 14 amino acids. V gave up 6 bases and J gave up 5 bases; unmatched junction bases: 7. The CDR3 spells CASSSGQGRDTQYF. The DNA for the CDR3 is TGTGCCAGCAGTTCCGGACAGGGAAGAGATACGCAGTATTTT.

The chain has TRBV7-3 and TRBJ1-2; 12 bases map to TRBD1. Losses at the gene ends were 2 bases for V and 8 bases for J; bases not matched to a gene: 3. Per the germline V gene, CDR1 is SGHTA and CDR2 is FQGTGA. The CDR3 totals 14 residues. The CDR3 region has the DNA TGTGCCAGCAGCTTAGGGACAGGGGGCAACGGCTACACCTTC. The encoded protein is CASSLGTGGNGYTF.

The chain employs TRBV7-3 and TRBJ2-6, with TRBD2 matching 7 bases. The CDR3 has 15 amino acids. The V and J ends lost 5 bases and 9 bases, in that order; junction bases with no gene match: 10. Germline CDR1 reads SGHTA; CDR2 reads FQGTGA. Here the CDR3 reads CASSPQGGTDNVLTF. DNA for the CDR3: TGTGCCAGCAGCCCCCAGGGAGGGACCGACAACGTCCTGACTTTC.

The V call is TRBV19, the J call TRBJ1-2, with a weak D call TRBD1 (6 bases). Per the germline V gene, CDR1 is LNHDA and CDR2 is SQIVND (reference sequence). This CDR3 spans 14 amino acids. The V gene lost 2 bases and the J gene lost 7 bases, with 14 bases spanning the gap. CDR3 bases: TGTGCCAGTAGTATAAGCCAGGGGCAGAGTGGCTACACCTTC. Its protein is CASSISQGQSGYTF. Full variable domain (missing parts from reference TRBV19 and TRBJ1-2): DGGITQSPKYLFRKEGQNVTLSCEQNLNHDAMYWYRQDPGQGLRLIYYSQIVNDFQKGDIAEGYSVSREKKESFPLTVTSAQKNPTAFYLCASSISQGQSGYTFGSGTRLTVV.

The chain combines TRBV7-9 with TRBJ2-5, with 7 bases matching TRBD2. The CDR3 loop spans 15 amino acids. Germline V gene lookup returns CDR1 SEHNR and CDR2 FQNEAQ (reference sequence). J was trimmed by 4 bases and V by 0 bases; bases with no gene match: 5. CDR3 coding DNA: TGTGCCAGCAGCTTAGCGGGGACTATGCGAGAGACCCAGTACTTC. Translating it yields CASSLAGTMRETQYF.

This clone was seen once. The J gene is TRBJ1-2, the V gene TRBV7-2; 9 bases align to TRBD1. Germline values: CDR1 SGHTA, CDR2 FQGNSA. This CDR3 contains 17 residues. V lost 5 bases to trimming and J lost 3 bases; unmatched junction nucleotides: 13. This CDR3 reads CASSKAGSGQGYYGYTF. The CDR3 region has the DNA TGTGCCAGCAGCAAGGCGGGTAGTGGACAGGGGTACTATGGCTACACCTTC.

The genes are TRBV7-2 and TRBJ2-1; unclear D gene. This CDR3 contains 13 residues. Germline assignment: CDR1 SGHTA and CDR2 FQGNSA. V lost 4 bases and J lost 9, with 13 bases in between. CDR3 nucleotides: TGTGCCAGCAGCTGGTCGGAGCGCGGTGAGCAGTTCTTC. Encoded protein: CASSWSERGEQFF.

The chain joins TRBV19 to TRBJ1-1; no clear D. Per the germline V gene, CDR1 is LNHDA and CDR2 is SQIVND (reference sequence). The V end was cut by 0 bases, the J end by 4 bases, with 9 bases between. The CDR3 sequence is 14 residues long. The CDR3 sequence is CASSIDRIVTEAFF. The CDR3 DNA reads as TGTGCCAGTAGTATAGATCGTATCGTCACTGAAGCTTTCTTT.

The gene calls are TRBV7-3 and TRBJ2-5; the match to TRBD1 covers 10 bases. Germline V CDR1 and CDR2: SGHTA, FQGTGA. Trimming cost V 5 bases and J 5 bases; bases outside gene matches: 8. CDR3 length equals 15 residues. CDR3 DNA: TGTGCCAGCAGCGTGACAGGGGGCGAGGGGGAGACCCAGTACTTC. Its protein product is CASSVTGGEGETQYF.

This chain joins TRBV29-1 and TRBJ1-1; D unclear. CDR1 is SQVTM and CDR2 is ANQGSEA in the germline V gene. The CDR3 has 13 residues. The V gene lost 5 bases and the J gene lost 5 bases, with 15 bases spanning the gap. The CDR3 reads CSVFGLGGTEAFF. The CDR3 DNA is TGCAGCGTTTTTGGGTTGGGAGGGACTGAAGCTTTCTTT.

The chain combines TRBV21-1 with TRBJ2-7; TRBD2 was called by the table and not checked on the DNA. TRBV21-1 is reported as a pseudogene. The CDR3 totals 15 residues. The CDR3 DNA sequence: TGTGCCAGCAGCAAAGACTTTCTAGCGGGATCCGAGCAGTACGTC. Its translation is CASSKDFLAGSEQYV.